Here is one TCR beta chain with its context. Antigen unknown. The TCR library protocol was used to attach unique molecular identifiers. These identifiers were attached to individual cDNA molecules. Using its own MiXCR run on the 5' RACE reads, TCRdb lists one record per CDR3 protein. Altogether tens of thousands of distinct CDR3 sequences are present, approximately 10% being singletons, with the ten largest covering about 11%. The sample is drawn from a study of early T cells in non-severe SARS-CoV-2 infection. Study information: Whole-blood bulk RNA, unsorted, was sequenced, and chains were unpaired. The study's findings and limits: Private and CD4 specificities were missed by VDJdb matching, which favored anti-spike CD8 responses.

Per the germline V gene, CDR1 is LNHDA and CDR2 is SQIVND (reference sequence). The CDR3 has 14 amino acids. Trimming shortened V by 2 bases and J by 3 bases, and 8 bases separated the two germline ends. Sequencing was performed on whole blood, taken at baseline. The rearrangement uses TRBV19 and TRBJ1-5; no clear D gene. The receptor was derived from an adult who was a healthcare worker with PCR-confirmed SARS-CoV-2 infection or an uninfected control (not recorded which). The CDR3 loop reads CASSIQGPNQPQHF. CDR3 sequence (DNA): TGTGCCAGTAGTATACAAGGGCCCAATCAGCCCCAGCATTTT.